This passage covers 23 T cell receptor beta chains from one sample sequenced in a study of blood T cell repertoires in COVID-19. Assay used: immunoSEQ multiplex PCR; TCRdb lists only in-frame clones, some missing. The sample lists under 150,000 clones; 80% to 90% were seen once. The sample consisted of peripheral blood. Every receptor here comes from a human donor in a cohort sampled during active COVID-19.

V usage is TRBV7-9 and J usage is TRBJ2-7, with 7 bases matching TRBD1. The junction had 2 bases not matched to a gene; V was cut back by 1 base and J by 5 bases. Germline V gene data show CDR1 as SEHNR and CDR2 as FQNEAQ (reference sequence). The CDR3 has 13 residues. In DNA form, the CDR3 reads TGTGCCAGCAGCTTAGTGCAGGGGGACGAGCAGTACTTC. Translation gives CASSLVQGDEQYF.

V gene TRBV10-2 combines with J gene TRBJ1-5; D is perhaps TRBD1 (6 bases). CDR3 length: 15 residues. Trimming took off 3 bases at V and 2 bases at J, with 11 bases between the two ends. Per the germline V gene, CDR1 is WSHSY and CDR2 is SAAADI. The CDR3 DNA is TGCGCCAGCAGTGAACAGGGTGTCGGCAATCAGCCCCAGCATTTT. Translating it yields CASSEQGVGNQPQHF.

The V gene is TRBV7-2, the J gene TRBJ2-7, with D hard to call. Germline V gives CDR1 SGHTA, CDR2 FQGNSA. The CDR3 totals 13 residues. Trimming stripped 2 bases from V and 4 bases from J, with 9 bases between. The CDR3 reads CASSLPPTYEQYF. In DNA form, the CDR3 reads TGTGCCAGCAGCTTACCCCCCACTTACGAGCAGTACTTC.

The chain joins TRBV7-6 to TRBJ2-7; the match to TRBD1 covers 8 bases. CDR3 size: 16 residues. Germline CDR1 and CDR2: SGHVS and FNYEAQ. V lost 4 bases and J lost 2; bases outside the gene matches: 10. The CDR3 bases are TGTGCCAGCAGCTCGGGTGCGGGACAGGAGCCCTACGAGCAGTACTTC. As protein: CASSSGAGQEPYEQYF.

The chain carries TRBV4-1 and TRBJ2-7; possible D gene TRBD1, 6 bases. Germline CDR1 and CDR2: MGHRA and YSYEKL. The V end was cut by 3 bases, the J end by 3 bases, with 12 bases between. The CDR3 loop spans 14 amino acids. CDR3 amino acids: CASSQVTGNYEQYF. CDR3 in DNA: TGCGCCAGCAGCCAGGTTACAGGGAACTACGAGCAGTACTTC.

This sequence joins TRBV11-2 and TRBJ2-5; 7 bases map to TRBD2. The CDR3 has 16 residues. V gave up 3 bases and J gave up 6 bases; unmatched junction bases: 13. CDR1 and CDR2 (germline): SGHAT, FQNNGV. The CDR3 sequence: CASSFGGIGGEKTQYF. The CDR3 region has the DNA TGTGCCAGCAGCTTCGGGGGGATTGGCGGGGAGAAGACCCAGTACTTC.

This chain links TRBV4-2 with TRBJ1-2; D unresolved. Per the germline V gene, CDR1 is LGHNA and CDR2 is YNFKEQ. The V end was cut by 0 bases, the J end by 5 bases, with 16 bases between. This CDR3 has 16 amino acids. The CDR3, as DNA: TGTGCCAGCAGCCAAGATCGGGCCGGGGAAGGGTATGGCTACACCTTC. This gives the protein CASSQDRAGEGYGYTF.

The genes are TRBV6-5 and TRBJ1-6, with 7 bases fitting TRBD1. Germline V gives CDR1 MNHEY, CDR2 SVGAGI. CDR3 length equals 14 residues. V shed 4 bases and J 6 bases; nucleotides not matched to a gene: 3. DNA for the CDR3: TGTGCCAGCAGTTTAGGGACAGTTAATTCACCCCTCCACTTT. Encoded protein: CASSLGTVNSPLHF.

The chain uses TRBV19 and TRBJ1-1; weak D call: TRBD1 (5 bases). CDR1 LNHDA and CDR2 SQIVND come from the germline V gene (reference sequence). The CDR3 length is 15 residues. Trimming took off 1 base at V and 1 base at J, with 10 bases between the two ends. This chain's CDR3 is CASSIGGRANTEAFF. As DNA, the CDR3 is TGTGCCAGTAGTATAGGGGGCAGGGCGAACACTGAAGCTTTCTTT.

V gene TRBV28 combines with J gene TRBJ2-7; possibly TRBD1 for D (5 bases). CDR1 is MDHEN and CDR2 is SYDVKM in the germline V gene. CDR3 length equals 14 residues. V was trimmed by 2 bases and J by 2 bases, leaving 10 bases between them. The CDR3: CASSLRGVPYEQYF. CDR3 coding DNA: TGTGCCAGCAGTTTAAGGGGCGTTCCCTACGAGCAGTACTTC.

The chain employs TRBV7-9 and TRBJ1-3; no reliable D call. This CDR3 contains 13 residues. V lost 1 base and J lost 6, with 7 bases in between. Germline-derived CDR1 and CDR2 are SEHNR and FQNEAQ (reference sequence). This CDR3 is CASSLDSINTIYF. The DNA for the CDR3 is TGTGCCAGCAGCTTAGACAGCATAAACACCATATATTTT.

This clone was found once. This chain connects TRBV19 to TRBJ1-2; no definite D call. Germline V gene sequence: CDR1 LNHDA, CDR2 SQIVND (reference sequence). This CDR3 spans 14 amino acids. V was trimmed by 3 bases and J by 1 base, leaving 9 bases between them. CDR3 sequence: CASSMWSVNYGYTF. CDR3 coding DNA: TGTGCCAGTAGTATGTGGTCGGTTAACTATGGCTACACCTTC.

CDR3 region: CASSLAGTVGETQYF. The CDR3 coding sequence is TGTGCCAGCAGCCTGGCCGGGACAGTAGGAGAGACCCAGTACTTC. V gene TRBV5-5 combines with J gene TRBJ2-5, with TRBD1 matching over 7 bases. CDR1 is SGHKS, CDR2 YYEKEE, per germline (reference sequence). This CDR3 region has 15 residues. V dropped 4 bases and J dropped 4; count of bases not matched to a gene: 10.

This sequence joins TRBV7-8 and TRBJ1-3, with no clear D. Between the trimmed V and J ends, which lost 2 bases and 7 bases, there was a span of 9 bases. There are 13 residues in the CDR3. Germline lookup yields CDR1 SGHVS and CDR2 FQNEAQ. The CDR3 loop is CASSLSTVNTIYF. Here the CDR3 DNA reads TGTGCCAGCAGCTTATCTACGGTCAACACCATATATTTT.

V usage is TRBV6-1 and J usage is TRBJ1-1, with 8 bases that match TRBD1. Germline values: CDR1 MNHNS, CDR2 SASEGT. The CDR3 runs 14 residues. J gave up 5 bases and V 2 bases, and 4 bases lay outside the gene matches. The CDR3 sequence is CASSEPTGGTEAFF. For the CDR3, the DNA is TGTGCCAGCAGTGAACCTACAGGGGGGACTGAAGCTTTCTTT.

The chain couples TRBV6-4 to TRBJ1-5; tentatively, D is TRBD1 (6 bases). The CDR3 has 14 residues. From germline, CDR1 is MRHNA and CDR2 SNTAGT. Trimming shortened V by 6 bases and J by 6 bases, and 15 bases separated the two germline ends. The CDR3 nucleotides are TGTGCCAGCAGCCTCCCGGGACACCGTCAGCCCCAGCATTTT. Translated: CASSLPGHRQPQHF.

The chain has TRBV6-5 and TRBJ1-1, with 9 bases fitting TRBD1. The CDR3 spans 12 residues. V lost 6 bases and J lost 9; bases outside the gene matches: 5. Germline V lookup: CDR1 MNHEY, CDR2 SVGAGI. The CDR3 sequence is CASRTGGLKAFF. The CDR3 nucleotides are TGTGCCAGCAGAACAGGGGGCTTGAAAGCTTTCTTT.

This clone was found a few times. V and J are TRBV7-2 and TRBJ2-7; D perhaps matches TRBD1 (5 bases). V lost 5 bases, J lost 2 bases, and 7 bases lay in between. Germline V lookup: CDR1 SGHTA, CDR2 FQGNSA. The CDR3 contains 12 residues. DNA of the CDR3: TGTGCCAGCAGCCCCAGGGCCTACGAGCAGTACTTC. Translating gives CASSPRAYEQYF.

The rearrangement links TRBV7-9 to TRBJ2-5; TRBD1 aligns across 11 bases. The J segment lost 2 bases and the V segment lost 5 bases, leaving 7 bases of the junction unmatched. CDR1 is SEHNR, CDR2 FQNEAQ, per germline (reference sequence). This CDR3 contains 16 residues. The CDR3 DNA follows: TGTGCCAGCAGCAAAGGGACAGGGGGTTATCAAGAGACCCAGTACTTC. Protein sequence: CASSKGTGGYQETQYF.

This clone was found a few times. The gene calls are TRBV15 and TRBJ1-5; D is perhaps TRBD1 (6 bases). Per the germline V gene, CDR1 is LNHNV and CDR2 is YYDKDF (reference sequence). Trimming shortened V by 1 base and J by 0 bases, and 7 bases separated the two germline ends. The CDR3 loop spans 15 amino acids. This chain's CDR3 is CATSRGGHSNQPQHF. The CDR3 bases are TGTGCCACCAGCAGAGGGGGGCATAGCAATCAGCCCCAGCATTTT.

The CDR3, as DNA: TGTGCCAGTACCGTGGACAGGGGTCTAACCGGGGAGCTGTTTTTT. Encoded protein: CASTVDRGLTGELFF. V gene TRBV19 combines with J gene TRBJ2-2; 9 bases are a match to TRBD1. Losses at the gene ends were 7 bases for V and 5 bases for J; bases not matched to a gene: 8. This CDR3 contains 15 residues. Germline CDR1 LNHDA, CDR2 SQIVND (reference sequence).

V gene TRBV7-2 combines with J gene TRBJ1-2; D perhaps matches TRBD1 (5 bases). In germline, CDR1 is SGHTA, CDR2 FQGNSA. The CDR3 contains 15 residues. V shed 7 bases and J shed 7 bases, with 22 bases lying between them. The CDR3 nucleotides read TGTGCCAGCATTTTAAATTGGGGCGTCGGTGGTGGCTACACCTTC. It codes for CASILNWGVGGGYTF.

V and J are TRBV27 and TRBJ2-7; 7 nucleotides match TRBD1. Germline lookup yields CDR1 MNHEY and CDR2 SMNVEV (reference sequence). V lost 3 bases and J lost 4; bases outside the gene matches: 6. The CDR3 runs to 14 residues. CDR3 coding DNA: TGTGCCAGCAGTTTCAAGAGGGGGCCATACGAGCAGTACTTC. It yields the protein CASSFKRGPYEQYF.